The 4 T cell receptor beta chains listed next were all sequenced from one sample in a study of cytomegalovirus exposure and HLA in healthy donors. PCR involved 60 Vbeta and 13 Jbeta primers. Clones were read by immunoSEQ multiplex PCR, and TCRdb kept only the in-frame ones, dropping some. The data show around 120,000 clones, 79% seen once. Sequenced sample: PBMCs. These receptors all stem from a man between 18 and 35 years old in good health and CMV-seronegative.

In DNA form, the CDR3 reads TGTGCCAGCAGCCTCGAGTTCGGACAGGGAACACCGGCAAGACCTGAAGCTTTCTTT. It encodes CASSLEFGQGTPARPEAFF. The chain links TRBV7-2 to TRBJ1-1; 8 bases are a match to TRBD1. The CDR3 is 19 residues long. CDR1 SGHTA and CDR2 FQGNSA come from the germline V gene. The V gene end was trimmed by 5 bases and the J gene end by 6 bases; junction bases not matched to a gene: 23.

The V and J genes are TRBV4-2 and TRBJ2-1, with 10 bases fitting TRBD2. Germline V gene sequence: CDR1 LGHNA, CDR2 YNFKEQ. After removal of 3 bases from V and 9 bases from J, the junction contained 11 bases not matched to a gene. This CDR3 is 16 amino acids long. The DNA for the CDR3 is TGTGCCAGCAGCCATGTTCTAGCGGGAGAGTCTGGTGAGCAGTTCTTC. Protein sequence: CASSHVLAGESGEQFF.

The J gene is TRBJ2-7, the V gene TRBV6-5, with 8 bases lining up with TRBD1. Germline trimming cut 5 bases from V and 3 bases from J; bases unmatched to any gene: 6. The germline V gene encodes CDR1 MNHEY and CDR2 SVGAGI. The CDR3 sequence is 14 residues long. In DNA form, the CDR3 reads TGTGCCAGCAGTCCCGACAGGGGAGGCTACGAGCAGTACTTC. It codes for CASSPDRGGYEQYF.

The V call is TRBV6-5, the J call TRBJ1-2; 8 nucleotides line up with TRBD1. V shed 5 bases and J 3 bases; nucleotides not matched to a gene: 8. Germline CDR1 is MNHEY and CDR2 is SVGAGI. This CDR3 spans 15 amino acids. The CDR3 sequence is CASSPPGQAYYGYTF. The DNA for the CDR3 is TGTGCCAGCAGTCCTCCGGGACAGGCTTACTATGGCTACACCTTC.